The next 23 T cell receptor beta chains were all read from a single sample in a study of cytomegalovirus exposure and HLA in healthy donors (dated by TCRdb to about 2017). Libraries were built with the immunoSEQ multiplex PCR assay. For the multiplex PCR, a mixture combining 60 forward primers for TCR Vbeta segments and 13 reverse primers for TCR Jbeta segments was used. As stored in TCRdb, this immuneACCESS dataset retains in-frame rearrangements with V and J assigned. A fraction of the clones does not appear; measured against another copy, unresolved V genes explain less than half of the discrepancy, and the remainder lacks a known reason. The sample table lists about 80,000 clones, around 77% of them with a count of one. The top ten clones comprise around 3.2% of the sample. The specimen sequenced was PBMCs. These receptors all stem from a man aged 50 or older in good health and CMV-seronegative.

The V gene is TRBV28, the J gene TRBJ1-1; 7 bases fit TRBD1. Germline loops: CDR1 MDHEN, CDR2 SYDVKM. The ends lost 6 bases at V and 1 base at J; junction bases unmatched: 5. The CDR3 consists of 14 residues. The CDR3 DNA follows: TGTGCCAGCAGACCGGGACAGACGAACACTGAAGCTTTCTTT. Translating gives CASRPGQTNTEAFF.

The V and J genes are TRBV29-1 and TRBJ2-2; TRBD2 matches 10 bases. V was pared by 4 bases and J by 5 bases, with 4 bases of the junction left unmatched. This CDR3 contains 14 residues. Germline CDR1 is SQVTM and CDR2 is ANQGSEA. The CDR3 sequence is CSVGQRGGTGELFF. The CDR3 DNA reads as TGCAGCGTTGGGCAGCGGGGGGGAACCGGGGAGCTGTTTTTT.

The sample holds a few counts of this clone. The chain couples TRBV30 to TRBJ1-2, with D perhaps TRBD1 (6 bases). Trimming took 2 bases from V and 8 from J, leaving 15 bases between them. This CDR3 region has 13 residues. Germline V gives CDR1 GTSNPN, CDR2 SVGIG (reference sequence). This chain's CDR3 is CAWSPQGRGGYTF. CDR3 DNA sequence: TGTGCCTGGAGTCCCCAGGGGCGCGGAGGCTACACCTTC. The variable domain in full, with the rest retrieved from reference TRBV30 and TRBJ1-2, is SQTIHQWPATLVQPVGSPLSLECTVEGTSNPNLYWYRQAAGRGLQLLFYSVGIGQISSEVPQNLSASRPQDRQFILSSKKLLLSDSGFYLCAWSPQGRGGYTFGSGTRLTVV.

This clone occurred once. CDR3 in amino acids: CASSLTTGGSGGYTF. Here the CDR3 DNA reads TGCGCCAGCAGCTTGACCACAGGGGGCTCGGGTGGCTACACCTTC. The V gene is TRBV5-1, the J gene TRBJ1-2, with 9 bases fitting TRBD1. The CDR3 spans 15 residues. The trim removed 1 base at V and 7 bases at J, leaving 8 bases unmatched. Per germline, CDR1 SGHRS and CDR2 YFSETQ.

This chain joins TRBV28 and TRBJ1-2, with 7 bases fitting TRBD1. With V trimmed by 3 bases and J by 8 bases, 9 bases remained unmatched. Germline CDR1 is MDHEN and CDR2 is SYDVKM. This CDR3 has 14 amino acids. As DNA, the CDR3 is TGTGCCAGCAGTTTCGAGACAGGGCATCGCGGCTACACCTTC. Protein sequence: CASSFETGHRGYTF.

The chain joins TRBV30 to TRBJ2-1; a possible D gene is TRBD2 (6 bases). This CDR3 spans 12 amino acids. The germline V gene has CDR1 GTSNPN and CDR2 SVGIG (reference sequence). V shed 7 bases and J shed 10 bases, with 17 bases lying between them. CDR3 DNA sequence: TGTGCCTACCCGGGACTGGGGGAGGAGCAGTTCTTC. Protein: CAYPGLGEEQFF. The whole variable domain, remainder taken from reference TRBV30 and TRBJ2-1, is SQTIHQWPATLVQPVGSPLSLECTVEGTSNPNLYWYRQAAGRGLQLLFYSVGIGQISSEVPQNLSASRPQDRQFILSSKKLLLSDSGFYLCAYPGLGEEQFFGPGTRLTVL.

This clone was recorded a few times. This chain links TRBV4-1 with TRBJ1-5; tentatively, D is TRBD1 (6 bases). This CDR3 has 15 residues. Germline V gene lookup returns CDR1 MGHRA and CDR2 YSYEKL. V was shortened by 2 bases and J by 0 bases, with 8 bases between the two germline ends. The CDR3 region has the DNA TGCGCCAGCAGCCAAAGGACAGATAGCAATCAGCCCCAGCATTTT. This encodes CASSQRTDSNQPQHF.

The table lists this clone with a few counts. The chain couples TRBV10-3 to TRBJ2-7; 10 positions agree with TRBD1. The V and J ends lost 9 bases and 6 bases, in that order; junction bases with no gene match: 11. Germline-derived CDR1 and CDR2 are ENHRY and SYGVKD. The CDR3 sequence is 14 residues long. CDR3 bases: TGTGCCATAGGGGTTGGACAGGGGGTCGGCGAGCAGTACTTC. The encoded protein is CAIGVGQGVGEQYF.

The CDR3 coding sequence is TGTGCCAGCATGCAGGGCCTAGAGACCCAGTACTTC. Residues: CASMQGLETQYF. The chain carries TRBV2 and TRBJ2-5; possible D gene TRBD1, 5 bases. Germline CDR1 reads SNHLY; CDR2 reads FYNNEI. V was pared by 7 bases and J by 4 bases, with 10 bases between. The CDR3 runs to 12 residues.

Of note for this clone: At one of its ends the junction is not consistent with the germline gene, which may arise from a read error. This chain connects TRBV4-1 to TRBJ2-2, with D tentatively TRBD2 (6 bases). Germline V lookup: CDR1 MGHRA, CDR2 YSYEKL. CDR3 length: 16 residues. The CDR3 DNA sequence: TGCGCCAGCAGCCCCTCGTGGGTTTTCGACACCGGGGGGCTGTTTTTT. It encodes CASSPSWVFDTGGLFF.

This chain links TRBV11-2 with TRBJ1-3; D may be TRBD1 (5 bases). Trimming shortened V by 6 bases and J by 4 bases, and 13 bases separated the two germline ends. The CDR3 loop spans 14 amino acids. Germline V gives CDR1 SGHAT, CDR2 FQNNGV. The CDR3 protein is CASRGPGLGNTIYF. The CDR3 DNA reads TGTGCCAGCAGGGGACCGGGACTGGGAAACACCATATATTTT.

V is TRBV11-1 and J is TRBJ2-3, with D possibly matching TRBD2 (6 bases). V was trimmed by 1 base and J by 7 bases, leaving 9 bases between them. Germline V gene sequence: CDR1 SGHAT, CDR2 FQDESV (reference sequence). The CDR3 runs to 13 residues. CDR3 residues: CASSLGAGNTQYF. For the CDR3, the DNA is TGTGCCAGCAGCTTAGGGGCGGGAAATACGCAGTATTTT.

This clone came up a few times. The chain couples TRBV15 to TRBJ2-7; D call uncertain. The length of the CDR3 is 12 residues. Germline lookup yields CDR1 LNHNV and CDR2 YYDKDF (reference sequence). Trimming shortened V by 5 bases and J by 6 bases, and 11 bases separated the two germline ends. CDR3 region: CATSDSSLEQYF. CDR3 sequence (DNA): TGTGCCACCAGCGACTCAAGCCTCGAGCAGTACTTC.

This chain uses TRBV7-3 with TRBJ2-7; D may be TRBD1 (5 bases). There are 13 residues in the CDR3. V was pared by 0 bases and J by 2 bases, with 5 bases between. Germline CDR1 and CDR2: SGHTA and FQGTGA. CDR3 sequence: CASSLTGAYEQYF. The CDR3 region has the DNA TGTGCCAGCAGCTTAACAGGGGCCTACGAGCAGTACTTC.

The chain employs TRBV5-1 and TRBJ1-1; no firm D call. V was cut by 5 bases and J by 8 bases, with 22 bases left in between. The germline CDR1 and CDR2 sequences are SGHRS and YFSETQ. The CDR3 consists of 15 residues. The CDR3 here is CASSSDRLTTGEAFF. The CDR3 bases are TGCGCCAGCAGTTCAGACCGGCTGACTACGGGGGAAGCTTTCTTT.

J is TRBJ2-7 and V is TRBV12-5; D perhaps matches TRBD1 (5 bases). The CDR3 extends over 13 amino acids. Between the trimmed V and J ends, which lost 6 bases and 2 bases, there was a span of 11 bases. Looked up from germline, CDR1 is LGHNT and CDR2 is FRNRAP. The CDR3 bases are TGTGCTAGTGGCCTAGGGGTGGCCTACGAGCAGTACTTC. It codes for CASGLGVAYEQYF.

The chain recombines TRBV18 with TRBJ2-7; TRBD2 aligns across 11 bases. J lost 2 bases, V lost 2 bases, and 5 bases had no gene match. CDR1 KGHSH and CDR2 LQKENI come from the germline V gene. The CDR3 consists of 16 residues. The CDR3 sequence is CASSPTSGGLTYEQYF. The DNA of the CDR3 is TGTGCCAGCTCACCAACTAGCGGGGGCCTGACCTACGAGCAGTACTTC.

The CDR3 sequence: CASSQSGTGGRQPQHF. In DNA, the CDR3 is TGTGCCAGCAGCCAGTCCGGGACAGGGGGCCGGCAGCCCCAGCATTTT. The V call is TRBV7-2, the J call TRBJ1-5; TRBD1 matches at 12 bases. The germline gives CDR1 SGHTA, CDR2 FQGNSA. The trim removed 5 bases at V and 7 bases at J, leaving 9 bases unmatched. This CDR3 is built from 16 residues.

In its sample, this clone was seen a few times. The chain carries TRBV6-1 and TRBJ2-6; no clear D. This CDR3 is 12 amino acids long. Germline values: CDR1 MNHNS, CDR2 SASEGT. V lost 7 bases to trimming and J lost 3 bases, with 4 bases between them. This CDR3 reads CASTLGANVLTF. The CDR3 DNA is TGTGCCAGCACCCTTGGGGCCAACGTCCTGACTTTC.

The chain uses TRBV19 and TRBJ2-2, with D uncertain. CDR3 length equals 14 residues. V dropped 3 bases and J dropped 2 bases, with 7 bases sitting between them. Germline CDR1 and CDR2: LNHDA and SQIVND (reference sequence). The CDR3 coding sequence is TGTGCCAGTAGTATCCAGTATAACACCGGGGAGCTGTTTTTT. Translating it yields CASSIQYNTGELFF. The variable domain in full, with the rest retrieved from reference TRBV19 and TRBJ2-2, is DGGITQSPKYLFRKEGQNVTLSCEQNLNHDAMYWYRQDPGQGLRLIYYSQIVNDFQKGDIAEGYSVSREKKESFPLTVTSAQKNPTAFYLCASSIQYNTGELFFGEGSRLTVL.

V gene TRBV28 combines with J gene TRBJ1-2; possible D gene TRBD1, 6 bases. V was trimmed by 5 bases and J by 14 bases, leaving 21 bases between them. There are 13 residues in the CDR3. Germline CDR1 is MDHEN and CDR2 is SYDVKM. The CDR3 sequence: CASSPQGREARTF. CDR3 bases: TGTGCCAGCAGTCCCCAGGGGCGAGAGGCGAGAACCTTC.

This clone was recorded once. J is TRBJ2-1 and V is TRBV5-4; 10 bases align to TRBD2. Germline V gene lookup returns CDR1 SGHNT and CDR2 YYREEE (reference sequence). The CDR3 spans 15 residues. V shed 2 bases and J 1 base; nucleotides not matched to a gene: 0. CDR3 sequence (DNA): TGTGCCAGCAGCTTTAGCGGGGGGTCCTACAATGAGCAGTTCTTC. Translating it yields CASSFSGGSYNEQFF. Looking up the rest from reference TRBV5-4 and TRBJ2-1 gives the full variable domain: ETGVTQSPTHLIKTRGQQVTLRCSSQSGHNTVSWYQQALGQGPQFIFQYYREEENGRGNFPPRFSGLQFPNYSSELNVNALELDDSALYLCASSFSGGSYNEQFFGPGTRLTVL.

This chain uses TRBV27 with TRBJ2-1; the match to TRBD2 covers 9 bases. After removal of 5 bases from V and 3 bases from J, the junction contained 11 bases not matched to a gene. CDR1 and CDR2 (germline): MNHEY, SMNVEV (reference sequence). This CDR3 contains 17 residues. CDR3 bases: TGTGCCAGCAGTCTAAACCGGCGGGGGGGCGACTACAATGAGCAGTTCTTC. It is translated as CASSLNRRGGDYNEQFF.